The present T cell receptor (beta chain) was sequenced within a study of control samples from healthy donors and cancer patients. Assay: immunoSEQ multiplex PCR; the TCRdb copy retains only in-frame clones and omits some. Among some 120,000 clones listed, roughly 90% were seen once. The V gene's germline CDR1 is LGHDT and CDR2 YNNKEL (reference sequence). The ends were cut back, 3 bases at V and 0 bases at J, with 20 bases in the middle. The CDR3 length is 19 residues. This clone was recorded only once. This receptor was identified in a man aged 50-59 years in good health. This chain uses TRBV3-1 (or the pseudogene TRBV3-2) with TRBJ1-4; D is possibly TRBD1 (5 bases). Sequencing was carried out using blood. CDR3 sequence (DNA): TGTGCCAGCAGCCACGAGACAGCGAGTACAAAGACAACTAATGAAAAACTGTTTTTT. It yields the protein CASSHETASTKTTNEKLFF.